This T cell receptor (beta chain) was recorded in a study of esophageal squamous cell carcinoma under preoperative chemotherapy. General study points: After treatment, tumor-infiltrating lymphocytes apparently came partly from blood T cells. Clonal contraction, more than amplification, hit abundant clones after paclitaxel-nedaplatin.

TCRdb re-called the PCR reads through MiXCR, storing one row per CDR3 protein. The repertoire consists of some 1,300 distinct CDR3 sequences, with about 29% occurring once and the leading ten covering more than 20%. This clonotype is deemed medium-sized (0.01 to 0.1%). Its target is not known. The CDR3 length is 13 residues. Germline V gives CDR1 SGHTA, CDR2 FQGNSA. The V gene lost 3 bases and the J gene lost 3 bases, with 7 bases spanning the gap. Sample time point: after preoperative PTX-NDP chemotherapy. This sample was obtained from a patient given preoperative chemotherapy. This chain joins TRBV7-2 and TRBJ2-3, with D tentatively TRBD2 (5 bases). The TCR originated in a human donor with esophageal squamous cell carcinoma. The donor label of this sample is uncertain. In DNA form, the CDR3 reads TGTGCCAGCAGCTTTACGGGAACAGATACGCAGTATTTT. This translates into CASSFTGTDTQYF.